The source of this T cell receptor (beta chain) is a study of Ad26.COV2.S vaccination and SARS-CoV-2 variants. Looking at the study overall: Ad26.COV2.S was injected intramuscularly once or twice, 56 days apart.

Looked up from germline, CDR1 is LNHDA and CDR2 is SQIVND (reference sequence). This CDR3 has 9 residues. This clone was seen just once. The junction differs from germline at one of its ends, possibly a read error. Specified treatment: some 20 received Ad26.COV2.S at low or high dose, single or two shots; roughly five received placebo; per-sample allocation not given. Day 63 following the first vaccine or placebo injection was when the samples were taken. Only in-frame clones appear in the TCRdb table, and some are missing; sequencing was by immunoSEQ multiplex PCR. The sample yields a few hundred thousand clones, 85% to 90% seen once.

The specimen was peripheral blood, collected in a trial of Ad26.COV2.S vaccine versus placebo. The clonotype comes from a person aged 18 to 65 who received the Ad26.COV2.S COVID-19 vaccine or a placebo. V and J are TRBV19 and TRBJ1-1, with unresolved D. The CDR3 DNA reads as TGTGCCAGTGGGCGGACGAACATATTT. It is translated as CASGRTNIF.